A selection of T cell receptor beta chains follows, all from one sample in a study of blood T cell repertoires in COVID-19. Clones were read by immunoSEQ multiplex PCR, and TCRdb kept only the in-frame ones, dropping some. The profile shows around 200,000 clones, about 87% of them singletons. The source material was PBMCs or T cells enriched from blood (not recorded which). All receptors come from a woman between 25 and 40 years old who had recovered from COVID-19. The CDR3 runs from the conserved cysteine through the conserved F or W. The order of the fields is J gene, V gene, clone size, D gene, CDR3 DNA, CDR3 protein. The D gene is left open where the match is weak. Not every row has a clone size; where given, it reads once, few, many or a size class.

TRBJ1-1	TRBV2	.	.	TGTGCCAGCAGGGCAGACAGTCTTGAAGCTTTCTTT	CASRADSLEAFF
TRBJ1-4	TRBV7-6	few	.	TGTGCCAGCAGCCCCCGGAGGATCGCAACTAATGAAAAACTGTTTTTT	CASSPRRIATNEKLFF
TRBJ1-2	TRBV3-1/TRBV3-2	.	.	TGTGCCAGCAGCCAGACAGGCTACTATGGCTACACCTTC	CASSQTGYYGYTF
TRBJ2-3	TRBV18	.	.	TGTGCCAGCTCACCACAGGAGGGGTTCACAGATACGCAGTATTTT	CASSPQEGFTDTQYF
TRBJ2-3	TRBV9	.	.	TGTGCCAGCAGCGTAGTAGGGGGACGGGGAGATACGCAGTATTTT	CASSVVGGRGDTQYF
TRBJ1-5	TRBV5-1	.	TRBD1	TGCGCCAGCAGCAGTTTGCCAGGGGGCCCCAATCAGCCCCAGCATTTT	CASSSLPGGPNQPQHF
TRBJ2-1	TRBV2	once	TRBD2	TGTGCCAGCACCCCGCCTAGCGGGGGGTACAATGAGCAGTTCTTC	CASTPPSGGYNEQFF
TRBJ1-1	TRBV27	few	.	TGTGCCAGCAGCTACTCGGGGGACGGTGGCACTGAAGCTTTCTTT	CASSYSGDGGTEAFF
TRBJ1-4	TRBV19	.	TRBD1	TGTGCCAGTAGTATAGGCCGAACGGGGACAGGGCCCGGAAAACTGTTTTTT	CASSIGRTGTGPGKLFF
TRBJ2-3	TRBV9	.	.	TGTGCCAGCAGCGTAGTGGATAGCGGAAGCACAGATACGCAGTATTTT	CASSVVDSGSTDTQYF
TRBJ1-1	TRBV21-1	.	.	TGTGCCAGCAGCAAAGGCATTTTTGAGGGCACTGAAGCTTTCTTT	CASSKGIFEGTEAFF
TRBJ2-7	TRBV3-1/TRBV3-2	.	.	TGTGCCAGCAGCCCTGCCCCCGGACAGACCTACGAGCAGTACTTC	CASSPAPGQTYEQYF
TRBJ1-1	TRBV21-1	.	.	TGTGCCAGCAGCAAAATAGGGTTTACAGGGAACACTGAAGCTTTCTTT	CASSKIGFTGNTEAFF
TRBJ1-4	TRBV5-1	.	.	TGCGCCAGCAGCCGGGAGGTGGGGGCAACTAATGAAAAACTGTTTTTT	CASSREVGATNEKLFF
TRBJ1-5	TRBV18	once	.	TGTGCCAGCTCACCGAGCCAGGGATCGAGACAGCCCCAGCATTTT	CASSPSQGSRQPQHF
TRBJ1-3	TRBV15	.	TRBD1	TGTGCCACCAGCAGAGACCAGGACAGGGGGGAATATTTT	CATSRDQDRGEYF
TRBJ2-1	TRBV7-3	.	TRBD2	TGTGCCAGCAGCCAAAGGCCTAGCGGGGGCCTACACAATGAGCAGTTCTTC	CASSQRPSGGLHNEQFF
TRBJ1-5	TRBV19	.	.	TGTGCCAGTAGTATAGTTCAGGGTAGCAATCAGCCCCAGCATTTT	CASSIVQGSNQPQHF
TRBJ1-2	TRBV29-1	.	.	TGCAGCGTTGACAACTCCCGGCAAAGGGGTTCTAACTATGGCTACACCTTC	CSVDNSRQRGSNYGYTF
TRBJ2-1	TRBV5-8	.	.	TGTGCCAGCAGGGTGACGGGGTACTTTACTCGTACCCGTGAGCAGTTCTTC	CASRVTGYFTRTREQFF
TRBJ1-5	TRBV19	.	.	TGTGCCAGTAGTCAGGGCAGGTGGGCTTTTAGCAATCAGCCCCAGCATTTT	CASSQGRWAFSNQPQHF
TRBJ1-3	TRBV11-2	.	.	TGTGCCAGCAGCTTAGTGTACTCTGGAAACACCATATATTTT	CASSLVYSGNTIYF
TRBJ1-3	TRBV7-3	.	TRBD1	TGTGCCAGCAGCTTAGGCCCGACAGGGGGCTCTGGAAACACCATATATTTT	CASSLGPTGGSGNTIYF
TRBJ2-7	TRBV5-1	.	TRBD1	TGCGCCAGCAGCTTCTCAGGGGGCTACGAGCAGTACTTC	CASSFSGGYEQYF
TRBJ2-5	TRBV11-2	.	TRBD2	TGTGCCAGCAGCCGTGGCGGGGGGTATGAGACCCAGTACTTC	CASSRGGGYETQYF
TRBJ2-1	TRBV27	.	.	TGTGCCAGCAGTAAGTCCGGGACTCCAACCTACAATGAGCAGTTCTTC	CASSKSGTPTYNEQFF
TRBJ2-6	TRBV5-1	.	.	TGCGCCAGCAGCCCTCAGCAGGGGAAGAAGTCTGGGGCCAACGTCCTGACTTTC	CASSPQQGKKSGANVLTF
TRBJ1-2	TRBV19	.	TRBD1	TGTGCCAGTAGTATATATCGGACAGGGGGCTATGGCTACACCTTC	CASSIYRTGGYGYTF
TRBJ1-6	TRBV11-2	once	.	TGTGCCAGCAGTCAGAACAGGGCTAATTCACCCCTCCACTTT	CASSQNRANSPLHF
TRBJ1-2	TRBV4-3	once	.	TGCGCCAGCAGCCAAGTGACAGTTAACTATGGCTACACCTTC	CASSQVTVNYGYTF
TRBJ1-2	TRBV7-2	.	.	TGTGCCAGCAGCCCGCCCTCAGGACAGTTGGGAGGCTACACCTTC	CASSPPSGQLGGYTF
TRBJ2-7	TRBV29-1	.	TRBD1	TGCAGCGTAGGATCCCCGGGACAGGGGGTCGAGCAGTACTTC	CSVGSPGQGVEQYF
TRBJ2-5	TRBV10-3	once	.	TGTGCCATCAAAGACTACCTTTTGCAAGAGACCCAGTACTTC	CAIKDYLLQETQYF
TRBJ2-2	TRBV6-5	.	.	TGTGCCAGCAGGGGGGGTCCGTTAAACACCGGGGAGCTGTTTTTT	CASRGGPLNTGELFF
TRBJ1-6	TRBV4-1	.	.	TGCGCCAGCAGCCCGGCGGCTTCACCCCTCCACTTT	CASSPAASPLHF
TRBJ2-6	TRBV11-2	.	.	TGTGCCAGCAGCTCGACCAGGGTTACTGGGGCCAACGTCCTGACTTTC	CASSSTRVTGANVLTF
TRBJ2-1	TRBV29-1	.	TRBD2	TGCAGCGTTAATAGCGGGGGGGGCACCTACAATGAGCAGTTCTTC	CSVNSGGGTYNEQFF
TRBJ1-5	TRBV6-1	.	TRBD1	TGTGCCAGCAGTGACCCCGGGACAGGGTATCAGCCCCAGCATTTT	CASSDPGTGYQPQHF
TRBJ1-1	TRBV18	.	.	TGTGCCAGCTCACCCGGGGGTCCGAACACTGAAGCTTTCTTT	CASSPGGPNTEAFF
TRBJ1-4	TRBV5-1	.	TRBD1	TGCGCCAGCAGCCCGAGGGACAGGGGGCGGCTGGCTAATGAAAAACTGTTTTTT	CASSPRDRGRLANEKLFF
TRBJ2-7	TRBV20-1	.	.	TGCAGTGCTAGATCAGAATACGAGCAGTACTTC	CSARSEYEQYF
TRBJ1-4	TRBV12-3/TRBV12-4	.	.	TGTGCCAGCAGTTTTTCAGATGAAAAACTGTTTTTT	CASSFSDEKLFF
TRBJ2-5	TRBV19	.	.	TGTGCCAGTAGAGGGGCTCAAGAGACCCAGTACTTC	CASRGAQETQYF
TRBJ1-1	TRBV7-2	.	.	TGTGCCAGCAGCATGTCCTCCTCAGGGGAAGCTTTCTTT	CASSMSSSGEAFF
TRBJ2-2	TRBV6-5	.	TRBD1	TGTGCCAGCAGGGACAGGGGAGGCACCGGGGAGCTGTTTTTT	CASRDRGGTGELFF
TRBJ1-1	TRBV3-1/TRBV3-2	.	.	TGTGCCAGCAGCCCTGGGTTAGCAGGGCGCACTGAAGCTTTCTTT	CASSPGLAGRTEAFF
TRBJ2-5	TRBV5-1	.	.	TGCGCCAGCAGTCCAGGTTGGTCAGAAGAGACCCAGTACTTC	CASSPGWSEETQYF
TRBJ1-1	TRBV27	.	.	TGTGCCAGCAGTTTACGCAGGGAAACTGAAGCTTTCTTT	CASSLRRETEAFF
TRBJ2-3	TRBV7-2	.	.	TGTGCCAGCAGCTCTGGACTGCTCACAGATACGCAGTATTTT	CASSSGLLTDTQYF
TRBJ1-1	TRBV7-9	.	TRBD1	TGTGCCAGCAGGGACAGGGGTGGATCTGAAGCTTTCTTT	CASRDRGGSEAFF